Included here is one T cell receptor (beta chain) sequence, with context. Its cognate antigen is unknown. This sample was taken from a study of T cell responses to AZD1222 COVID-19 vaccine. Study results and caveats: Without day 14 samples, only post-peak T cell repertoires were studied. Just 5 to 7 AZD1222 recipients were seropositive at baseline. Spike-specific TCR breadth and depth rose after two AZD1222 doses. Vaccine-associated CD4 TCRs ranged over spike, dominating at 160-218 and 743-854.

The CDR3 has 17 amino acids. Germline-derived CDR1 and CDR2 are LNHNV and YYDKDF (reference sequence). V was pared by 10 bases and J by 0 bases, with 22 bases between. Libraries were prepared by immunoSEQ multiplex PCR; TCRdb keeps only in-frame clonotypes and omits some of them. This repertoire shows 95,000 to 110,000 clones, 80% to 90% found once; its top ten account for 20% to 25%. This sequence joins TRBV15 and TRBJ1-5; D is perhaps TRBD1 (5 bases). This specimen consisted of peripheral blood, obtained on day 0 of AZD1222 vaccination. The sequence was collected from an adult in good health. CDR3 sequence reads: CANLRGPKTHSNQPQHF. The CDR3 region has the DNA TGTGCCAATCTAAGGGGCCCTAAAACCCATAGCAATCAGCCCCAGCATTTT.